Sequencing of this T cell receptor (beta chain) was carried out in a study of human T cells and chemical hapten exposure (dated by TCRdb to about 2021). In terms of the full investigation: For sensitization, 2% DPC in acetone was applied to a roughly 2 cm by roughly 2 cm area of upper inner arm skin. Throughout the approximately 23-week study period, patients were also given weekly therapeutic DPC doses on the scalp. Patch testing was done on the upper back using Finn chambers containing 0.01% DPC, and results were scored after 6 days according to International Contact Dermatitis Research Group standards. Most of the patients in the cohort were female, and the cohort covered alopecia areata with under or over 50% scalp involvement, alopecia totalis and alopecia universalis. The libraries were sequenced as a pool, and the TCR yield per sample differed mostly because of small variations in library volumes within the pool. Peripheral blood TCR repertoire changes were tracked in vivo in alopecia patients during primary and secondary sensitization to the hapten diphenylcyclopropenone (DPC). Patient blood was sampled pre-sensitization (week 0) and at 2, 6 and about 24 weeks after DPC sensitization. For TCR sequencing, blood came from twenty-nine alopecia patients at anywhere from one to four time points (pre-sensitization, 2, 6 and 24 weeks).

This clonotype came up a few times. It lacks a known antigen. No much larger clone is present one base from it, and per-base qualities are unavailable. The library was made by RACE. Sequencing used a NextSeq 500. During library preparation, unique molecular identifiers were attached to individual cDNA molecules so that TCRs could be counted in a quantitative, reproducible way. Both TCR alpha and TCR beta chains were sequenced from each blood RNA sample. The authors' pipeline ran thus. Samples had a median of roughly 98,000 TCRs, with a range from roughly 23,224 to 750,000. V, J and CDR3 annotation of the TCR reads was carried out using the Decombinator software suite. For PS versus PT1 abundance plots, all samples were subsampled to the same number of TCRs (28,000). Expanded TCRs were defined as absent before sensitization and observed at least eight times at the 2-week time point. TCRdb's own reprocessing of the public reads used fastp at Q25 and MiXCR and kept productive beta chains. Each entry is one CDR3 protein sequence, shown with its most common DNA and genes. These V and J calls rely on TCRdb rather than the paper's analysis. The table for this sample lists tens of thousands of distinct CDR3 sequences; 8% to 13% of them were counted only once. The top ten constitute less than 5% of the sample.

What the work shows at the level of the full study, not this receptor alone: Compared with pre-sensitization or healthy control sets, expanded TCRs formed significantly more large CDR3 similarity clusters, which is consistent with antigen-driven responses. A positive correlation was found between the number of PT1 expanded TCRs and patch test score, with significance reached at thresholds 8, 16 and 32 but not 4. DPC sensitization did not change how many TCRs were above 1 in 1000 frequency, and no evidence was found of alterations in global repertoire structure. Because all patients had alopecia, a presumed autoimmune disease, the immune response of the patients might differ from that of healthy individuals. Repeated subsampling changed both the strength of the expansion versus patch-test correlation and the threshold at which that correlation became significant.

V is reduced by 6 bases and J by 8 bases, leaving a spacing of 19 bases between them. Per the germline V gene (reference sequence), DFQATT is the CDR1 and SNEGSKA is the CDR2. From the cysteine up to the phenylalanine, the CDR3 has a length of 13 residues. CDR3 DNA only is kept here, 39 bases in frame from base 1. The time point label, as the study defines it: patch test 2, 6 weeks after DPC sensitization. According to the study, the label for this sample's treatment or condition signals: therapeutic diphenylcyclopropenone sensitization with weekly scalp DPC. At every patch-test visit, the blood draw took place before the patch test was put on. Patients were considered eligible if aged 18 to 70, diagnosed with alopecia and deemed suitable for DPC therapy, and patients were excluded if pregnant. Total RNA was isolated from unfractionated whole blood collected in Tempus Blood RNA tubes.

The chain employs TRBV20-1 and TRBJ1-2; the D gene cannot be resolved reliably. The starting material was whole blood, obtained in connection with sensitization to the hapten diphenylcyclopropenone (DPC). This TCR derives from a woman in her forties or fifties with alopecia areata. Some clones in this sample may be carry-over from other donors' samples. In nucleotide form, the sequence is TGCAGTGCCCCACCTGGACTTCAGACGGGCTACACCTTC. Its protein is CSAPPGLQTGYTF.